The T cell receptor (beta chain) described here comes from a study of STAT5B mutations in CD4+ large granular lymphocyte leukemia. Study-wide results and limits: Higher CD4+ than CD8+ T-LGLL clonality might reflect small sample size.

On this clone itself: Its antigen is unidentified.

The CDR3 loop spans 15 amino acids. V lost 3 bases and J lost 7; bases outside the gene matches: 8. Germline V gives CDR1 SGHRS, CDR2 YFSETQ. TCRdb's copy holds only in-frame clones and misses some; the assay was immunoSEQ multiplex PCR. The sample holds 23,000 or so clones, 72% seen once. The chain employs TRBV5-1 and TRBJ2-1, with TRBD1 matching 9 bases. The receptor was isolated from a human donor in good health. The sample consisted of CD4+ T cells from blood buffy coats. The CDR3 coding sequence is TGCGCCAGCAGCTCCGGGACAGGGAATATGAATGAGCAGTTCTTC. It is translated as CASSSGTGNMNEQFF.